The rows below give T cell receptor beta chains drawn from one sample of a study of vaccination effects on CD4 cells after COVID-19. Using immunoSEQ multiplex PCR, the repertoire was profiled, and TCRdb retains in-frame clones only, with some absent. Of tens of thousands of clones listed, under 85% are singletons. What these receptors recognize is not known. Sequences were derived from CD4+ T cells from PBMCs cultured without peptide, sampled after COVID-19 vaccination. Source of these receptors: a human donor who had a prior SARS-CoV-2 infection. Both conserved end residues are part of each CDR3. Fields, in order: CDR3 protein, CDR3 DNA, clone size, V gene, D gene, J gene. A D gene is named only where the DNA matches it firmly. A row's size may be missing; if present it is once, few, many or a size class.

CASSLTDTGQPQHF | TGTGCCAGCAGCCTTACCGACACCGGGCAGCCCCAGCATTTT | - | TRBV6-5 | - | TRBJ1-5
CASSRGAGTGFMEKLFF | TGTGCCAGCAGCCGAGGAGCCGGGACAGGGTTTATGGAAAAACTGTTTTTT | - | TRBV11-2 | TRBD1 | TRBJ1-4
CASSVVPTSVGYNEQFF | TGTGCCAGCAGCGTAGTACCGACCTCCGTTGGGTACAATGAGCAGTTCTTC | once | TRBV9 | - | TRBJ2-1
CASSQGQGGANVLTF | TGCGCCAGCAGCCAAGGACAGGGGGGGGCCAACGTCCTGACTTTC | - | TRBV4-3 | TRBD1 | TRBJ2-6
CASSLGRGDTQYF | TGCGCCAGCAGCTTGGGGAGGGGAGATACGCAGTATTTT | - | TRBV5-1 | - | TRBJ2-3
CASSPRRDWSGELFF | TGTGCCAGCAGCCCCCGGAGGGATTGGTCCGGGGAGCTGTTTTTT | - | TRBV7-3 | - | TRBJ2-2
CASSLGGFGTGELFF | TGTGCCAGCAGCTTAGGGGGTTTTGGCACCGGGGAGCTGTTTTTT | - | TRBV11-3 | - | TRBJ2-2
CASSSFGGILITEAFF | TGTGCCAGCAGCTCCTTCGGAGGGATTCTGATAACTGAAGCTTTCTTT | few | TRBV7-9 | - | TRBJ1-1
CASSLDSGRSGANVLTF | TGTGCCAGCAGCTTAGATTCTGGTCGCTCTGGGGCCAACGTCCTGACTTTC | - | TRBV7-9 | - | TRBJ2-6
CASSPWGARGGYGYTF | TGTGCCAGCAGCCCGTGGGGGGCGCGGGGTGGCTATGGCTACACCTTC | once | TRBV7-2 | - | TRBJ1-2
CASSPGQEQTQYF | TGTGCCAGCTCACCAGGACAGGAACAGACCCAGTACTTC | once | TRBV18 | TRBD1 | TRBJ2-5
CASRQDGNYGYTF | TGTGCCAGCAGACAGGACGGTAACTATGGCTACACCTTC | - | TRBV6-5 | - | TRBJ1-2
CASSLEMGAEAFF | TGTGCCAGCAGCTTAGAAATGGGCGCTGAAGCTTTCTTT | - | TRBV11-1 | - | TRBJ1-1
CASGGHREIHGYTF | TGTGCCAGTGGGGGGCACAGGGAGATACATGGCTACACCTTC | few | TRBV19 | - | TRBJ1-2